The T cell receptor beta chain under discussion was sequenced for a study of T-cell reconstitution after alpha-beta-depleted transplantation in children. Study observations and caveats: Expanded graft clones, several hundred of them, were reportedly the source of alpha-beta T cells about two months after transplant. T cells produced anew were the main source of T-cell counts and diversity one year after transplant. The high TCRbeta diversity at day 60 in some patients came from surviving recipient T cells and thymic progenitors.

Unique molecular identifiers tagged the TCRbeta library. TCRdb analysed the PCR reads with MiXCR anew, one entry per CDR3 protein. This sample has hundreds of thousands of distinct CDR3 sequences, with 10% to 15% found just once. CDR1 is SGHTA and CDR2 is FQGNSA in the germline V gene. The CDR3 is 16 residues long. The V gene lost 7 bases and the J gene lost 4 bases, with 23 bases spanning the gap. Notes on this clonotype: Antigen: not known.

Sequenced material: PBMCs, mostly from graft donor cells, taken 360 days after TCRalphabeta/CD19-depleted stem cell transplant. The TCR sequence derives from a male patient aged 5 to 17 who had a stem cell transplant for acute myeloid leukemia, so the T cells may come from the graft donor. The rearrangement joins TRBV7-2 to TRBJ2-7; D assignment may be TRBD1 or TRBD2 (6 bases each). As DNA, the CDR3 is TGTGCCAGCAACAAGAGAGGGGGGTGGCCCCCTTACGAGCAGTACTTC. This translates into CASNKRGGWPPYEQYF.